Sequencing of this TCR beta chain was carried out in a study of blood T cells in healthy people across ages. Findings and limits, study-wide: Across the age range, TCR beta diversity per million T cells fell in a roughly linear way.

CDR1 SGHRS and CDR2 YFSETQ come from the germline V gene. This CDR3 contains 17 residues. V lost 6 bases and J lost 4; bases outside the gene matches: 15. PCR was performed a second time for about 7 to 11 cycles using a sample-barcoded 5' primer and a J-beta primer mix. TCRdb itself ran the 5' RACE reads through MiXCR, one entry per CDR3 protein. The sample includes 790,000 or so distinct CDR3 sequences, around 50% seen only once; the top ten take roughly 25%. This clonotype was picked up a small number of times. What it binds is unknown. The material sequenced was blood. The V call is TRBV5-1, the J call TRBJ2-5; TRBD2 matches 10 bases. The clonotype was recovered from a middle-aged man in good health. The CDR3 DNA reads TGCGCCAGCACCCTCACTAGCGGGGCGTCGGGGCTAGAGACCCAGTACTTC. This gives the protein CASTLTSGASGLETQYF.